The clone carrying this TCR beta chain appeared many times. Antigen unknown. Collected material from alopecia areata patients comprised lesional scalp punch biopsies and peripheral blood. Once RNA had been extracted, it was reverse transcribed into cDNA to act as the sequencing template. The assay was immunoSEQ multiplex PCR, and TCRdb's table has in-frame clones only and misses some. This table holds around 160,000 clones, more than 45% found once. These data are taken from a study of CD8+ T cells in alopecia areata. Study-level information: Twice a day, 5 to 10 mg of oral tofacitinib was administered to treated patients.

Study conclusions and caveats: Whereas mice showed it more clearly, TCR sharing across patients was murkier, possibly because of HLA.

The clonotype originates from a human donor with alopecia areata. The source material was CD4+ T cells sorted from blood.

The CDR3 loop is CASTLAGGIDTQYF. CDR3 DNA sequence: TGTGCCAGCACACTAGCGGGAGGAATAGATACGCAGTATTTT. The rearrangement uses TRBV28 and TRBJ2-3; 12 bases line up with TRBD2. The CDR3 contains 14 residues. The ends lost 7 bases at V and 5 bases at J; junction bases unmatched: 4. Germline V gives CDR1 MDHEN, CDR2 SYDVKM.